These 23 T cell receptor beta chains share one sample of origin, sequenced in a study of Graves' ophthalmopathy and Graves' hyperthyroidism. RNA transcripts provided the template for amplifying TCR beta CDR3 regions. The library came from an HTBI-primed first-round RT-PCR and a second-round multiplex PCR. TCRdb independently ran MiXCR on the multiplex PCR reads; one entry per CDR3 protein. Here the sample spans a few hundred thousand distinct CDR3 sequences, 15% being singletons. Source material: peripheral blood. The receptors were sampled from a woman aged 18-30 years with stable Graves' hyperthyroidism.

This clonotype was observed at least ten times. The chain has TRBV6-1 and TRBJ1-1; D unclear. The CDR3 sequence is 14 residues long. Looked up from germline, CDR1 is MNHNS and CDR2 is SASEGT. Trimming stripped 7 bases from V and 4 bases from J, with 16 bases between. The CDR3 DNA is TGTGCCAGCACTGTAGTAGGACCGGGCACTGAAGCTTTCTTT. Its protein product is CASTVVGPGTEAFF.

The chain carries TRBV15 and TRBJ1-5, with D hard to call. Germline V CDR1 and CDR2: LNHNV, YYDKDF (reference sequence). Trimming shortened V by 1 base and J by 5 bases, and 9 bases separated the two germline ends. This CDR3 is built from 14 residues. CDR3 region: CATSRVKGHQPQHF. In DNA, the CDR3 is TGTGCCACCAGCAGAGTTAAAGGCCATCAGCCCCAGCATTTT. Full variable domain (rest looked up from reference TRBV15 and TRBJ1-5): DAMVIQNPRYQVTQFGKPVTLSCSQTLNHNVMYWYQQKSSQAPKLLFHYYDKDFNNEADTPDNFQSRRPNTSFCFLDIRSPGLGDTAMYLCATSRVKGHQPQHFGDGTRLSIL.

The chain combines TRBV3-1 with TRBJ1-2; D gene ambiguous. The CDR3 runs to 14 residues. Looked up from germline, CDR1 is LGHDT and CDR2 is YNNKEL (reference sequence). Trimming stripped 4 bases from V and 8 bases from J, with 17 bases between. For the CDR3, the DNA is TGTGCCAGCAGCCTATCGAACCGACCAGGCGGCTACACCTTC. Its translation is CASSLSNRPGGYTF.

This clonotype was recorded many times. The genes are TRBV20-1 and TRBJ1-5; D might be TRBD1 (6 bases). The CDR3 runs 13 residues. Germline V gene sequence: CDR1 DFQATT, CDR2 SNEGSKA (reference sequence). CDR3 coding DNA: TGCAGCTCCCCAGGGGCGGGCAATCAGCCCCAGCATTTT. Translation gives CSSPGAGNQPQHF.

This clonotype was counted ten times or more. The chain recombines TRBV9 with TRBJ1-1; 8 nucleotides agree with TRBD1. The CDR3 consists of 19 residues. V shed 6 bases, J shed 2 bases, and the junction held 21 bases outside the gene matches. CDR1 and CDR2 (germline): SGDLS, YYNGEE. The CDR3 DNA follows: TGTGCCAGCACCCCTTTCAGGGGGCCCTATCCACATACAAACACTGAAGCTTTCTTT. Protein: CASTPFRGPYPHTNTEAFF.

This rearrangement joins TRBV3-1 to TRBJ1-5; D perhaps matches TRBD1 (5 bases). Deletions cut 2 bases from V and 3 bases from J, with 8 bases between. The CDR3 is made up of 14 amino acids. Germline V gene sequence: CDR1 LGHDT, CDR2 YNNKEL (reference sequence). The CDR3 protein is CASSQSRVNQPQHF. In nucleotides, the CDR3 is TGTGCCAGCAGCCAAAGCAGGGTCAATCAGCCCCAGCATTTT.

About this clonotype itself: A clone one base away is much larger, so this may be a read error. The chain combines TRBV14 with TRBJ1-6; TRBD1 agrees at 9 bases. With 2 bases clipped from V and 7 bases from J, the junction kept 3 bases outside the gene matches. CDR1 and CDR2 (germline): SGHDN, FVKESK. The CDR3 loop spans 15 amino acids. The CDR3 loop reads CASSQTGTGNSPLHF. The CDR3 DNA follows: TGTGCCAGCAGCCAAACCGGGACAGGGAATTCACCCCTCCACTTT.

CDR3 in DNA: TGTGCCAGCAGCCAAGAGAGGCCAGGGGGTAATTCACCCCTCCACTTT. It codes for CASSQERPGGNSPLHF. The chain combines TRBV3-1 with TRBJ1-6, with 7 bases lining up with TRBD1. This CDR3 comprises 16 residues. Per the germline V gene, CDR1 is LGHDT and CDR2 is YNNKEL (reference sequence). V shed 0 bases and J 6 bases; nucleotides not matched to a gene: 5.

At least ten counts were recorded for this clonotype. J is TRBJ1-5 and V is TRBV7-2; D remains unclear. Germline loops: CDR1 SGHTA, CDR2 FQGNSA. V lost 2 bases and J lost 7, with 9 bases in between. The CDR3 has 13 amino acids. CDR3 sequence reads: CASSLPLGQPQHF. The CDR3 DNA follows: TGTGCCAGCAGCTTACCCCTGGGACAGCCCCAGCATTTT.

This clonotype was picked up many times. The chain links TRBV6-1 to TRBJ1-2; 9 bases fit TRBD1. The CDR3 contains 14 residues. V was clipped by 7 bases and J by 6 bases; unmatched bases: 9. The germline CDR1 and CDR2 sequences are MNHNS and SASEGT. In DNA form, the CDR3 reads TGTGCCAGCAAGGGAACAGGGGGCGCGGATGGCTACACCTTC. Translating gives CASKGTGGADGYTF.

This clonotype has ten or more counts. The V call is TRBV19, the J call TRBJ1-2; possibly TRBD1 for D (6 bases). Trimming left V 5 bases short and J 0 bases short, with 16 bases between. Germline V gives CDR1 LNHDA, CDR2 SQIVND (reference sequence). The CDR3 consists of 16 residues. CDR3 bases: TGTGCCAGTAGTCCCCAGTGGGACACAGCTAACTATGGCTACACCTTC. Protein product: CASSPQWDTANYGYTF.

This clonotype showed up many times. The V gene is TRBV7-2, the J gene TRBJ1-3; TRBD1 is a possible D gene (5 bases). CDR3 length: 15 residues. Trimming removed 1 base from V and 3 bases from J, with 10 bases in between. From germline, CDR1 is SGHTA and CDR2 FQGNSA. DNA for the CDR3: TGTGCCAGCAGCTTAGTAGGGGATGGTGGAAACACCATATATTTT. Residues: CASSLVGDGGNTIYF. The full variable domain, its missing parts supplied by reference TRBV7-2 and TRBJ1-3, is GAGVSQSPSNKVTEKGKDVELRCDPISGHTALYWYRQSLGQGLEFLIYFQGNSAPDKSGLPSDRFSAERTGGSVSTLTIQRTQQEDSAVYLCASSLVGDGGNTIYFGEGSWLTVV.

The chain combines TRBV20-1 with TRBJ1-2; 11 positions agree with TRBD1. Germline V lookup: CDR1 DFQATT, CDR2 SNEGSKA (reference sequence). This CDR3 region has 14 residues. The J segment lost 7 bases and the V segment lost 5 bases, leaving 9 bases of the junction unmatched. CDR3 sequence (DNA): TGCAGTGCTTCCCCGGGACAGGGGGGCTCTGGCTACACCTTC. Its translation: CSASPGQGGSGYTF.

In its sample, this clonotype was seen many times. The chain joins TRBV4-1 to TRBJ2-7; D uncertain. V lost 1 base and J 6 bases, leaving 10 bases between the germline ends. This CDR3 region has 13 residues. In germline, CDR1 is MGHRA, CDR2 YSYEKL. CDR3 loop: CASSQGVLGEQYF. CDR3 bases: TGCGCCAGCAGCCAAGGGGTTCTCGGCGAGCAGTACTTC.

This clonotype was detected only once. This may be a read error: a much more frequent sequence differs by one nucleotide. The chain is built from TRBV19 and TRBJ2-5, with D perhaps matching TRBD1 (7 bases). The germline V gene encodes CDR1 LNHDA and CDR2 SQIVND (reference sequence). The CDR3 has 15 residues. The V end lost 6 bases, the J end lost 5 bases, and 19 bases lay between the germline ends. CDR3 amino acids: CASSTGAGHWETQYF. The DNA for the CDR3 is TGTGCCAGTAGCACAGGGGCGGGACATTGGGAGACCCAGTACTTC.

A word on this clonotype: Just one base apart from a much larger clone, this may be a read error. No conserved phenylalanine or tryptophan is present at the end of the CDR3, so a read error is the likely explanation. The chain uses TRBV7-3 and TRBJ2-7, with 7 nucleotides matching TRBD2. There are 13 residues in the CDR3. Germline CDR1 is SGHTA and CDR2 is FQGTGA. The J segment lost 7 bases and the V segment lost 8 bases, leaving 11 bases of the junction unmatched. As DNA, the CDR3 is TGTGCCAGCGGGTTCGGGCGGGGGATGGAGCAGTACCTC. Translation: CASGFGRGMEQYL.

This clonotype was counted many times. The chain employs TRBV6-5 and TRBJ1-5; D gene unclear. Trimming removed 6 bases at V and 2 bases at J, with 8 bases between. In germline, CDR1 is MNHEY, CDR2 SVGAGI. This CDR3 has 13 residues. The CDR3 DNA follows: TGTGCCAGCAGGAGGGTTGGCAATCAGCCCCAGCATTTT. Encoded protein: CASRRVGNQPQHF.

As for this clonotype: A much larger clone lies a single base off, so this may be a read error. The chain recombines TRBV12-3 or TRBV12-4 with TRBJ1-1, with 8 bases identical to TRBD1. This CDR3 is built from 15 residues. The CDR3 loop reads CASSTGTGLRTEAVF. In nucleotides, the CDR3 is TGTGCCAGCAGTACAGGGACAGGTTTAAGAACTGAAGCTGTCTTT.

This clonotype was observed at least ten times. The rearrangement links TRBV10-3 to TRBJ1-1; D not resolved. The CDR3 contains 11 residues. The V end lost 2 bases, the J end lost 4 bases, and 2 bases lay between the germline ends. The germline CDR1 and CDR2 sequences are ENHRY and SYGVKD. The CDR3 DNA is TGTGCCATCAGTGAGGGCACTGAAGCTTTCTTT. It is translated as CAISEGTEAFF.

This clonotype appeared many times. The V gene is TRBV15, the J gene TRBJ2-6; D is unclear. The CDR3 totals 16 residues. Trimming left V 0 bases short and J 2 bases short, with 8 bases between. Per germline, CDR1 LNHNV and CDR2 YYDKDF (reference sequence). The CDR3 spells CATSRDTRAGANVLTF. In DNA, the CDR3 is TGTGCCACCAGCAGAGATACAAGGGCTGGGGCCAACGTCCTGACTTTC.

Many counts were recorded for this clonotype. The chain links TRBV6-5 to TRBJ1-5; 7 bases line up with TRBD1. The CDR3 has 15 amino acids. Germline V gene lookup returns CDR1 MNHEY and CDR2 SVGAGI. Unmatched junction bases numbered 9, after V lost 5 bases and J lost 5 bases. CDR3: CASSTDREGDQPQHF. CDR3 in DNA: TGTGCCAGCAGTACCGACAGGGAGGGGGATCAGCCCCAGCATTTT.

This clonotype was counted ten times or more. The CDR3 is CASSEALVSPLHF. In DNA form, the CDR3 reads TGTGCCAGCAGTGAAGCCCTTGTCTCACCCCTCCACTTT. The genes are TRBV2 and TRBJ1-6; D remains unclear. Germline V CDR1 and CDR2: SNHLY, FYNNEI. V was shortened by 0 bases and J by 10 bases, with 7 bases between the two germline ends. The CDR3 covers 13 residues.

This clonotype was counted at least ten times. J is TRBJ1-5 and V is TRBV19; D call uncertain. Germline lookup yields CDR1 LNHDA and CDR2 SQIVND (reference sequence). Trimming left V 7 bases short and J 3 bases short, with 13 bases between. CDR3 length: 14 amino acids. CDR3 loop: CASKSGDFNQPQHF. CDR3 nucleotide sequence: TGTGCCAGTAAATCAGGTGACTTCAATCAGCCCCAGCATTTT.